The present T cell receptor beta chain was sequenced within a study of cytotoxic CD8 clonotypes in ibrutinib-treated CLL. Trimming removed 0 bases from V and 1 base from J; junction bases left unmatched: 3. The CDR3 consists of 16 residues. The germline gives CDR1 SGHRS, CDR2 YFSETQ. This table comes from immunoSEQ multiplex PCR, and its TCRdb copy is limited to in-frame clones, with some not included. The data show 65,000 to 90,000 clones, less than 90% seen once. V usage is TRBV5-1 and J usage is TRBJ2-4; 8 bases match TRBD1. Source: PBMCs, taken after 24 months of ibrutinib treatment. The clonotype comes from a human donor with chronic lymphocytic leukemia. The DNA of the CDR3 is TGCGCCAGCAGCTTGGGACAGGGGACCGCCAAAAACATTCAGTACTTC. Translating it yields CASSLGQGTAKNIQYF. The full variable domain, in which reference TRBV5-1 and TRBJ2-4 provide the parts outside the CDR3, is KAGVTQTPRYLIKTRGQQVTLSCSPISGHRSVSWYQQTPGQGLQFLFEYFSETQRNKGNFPGRFSGRQFSNSRSEMNVSTLELGDSALYLCASSLGQGTAKNIQYFGAGTRLSVL.